The rows below give T cell receptor beta chains drawn from one sample of a study of blood T cells in healthy people across ages. TCRdb redid the calling of the 5' RACE reads with MiXCR, one entry per CDR3 protein. The table records around 800,000 distinct CDR3 sequences, about 53% of them present only once. The specimen sequenced was blood. Receptor source: a man at least 80 years old in good health. Each CDR3 is given with its conserved first and last residue. A D gene is named only where the DNA matches it firmly. The size entry is marked missing in some rows and otherwise reads once, few, many or a size class.

j_call,v_call,clone_size,d_call,cdr3_aa,cdr3_nt
TRBJ2-5,TRBV7-6,few,NA,CASSLQGGTRYQETQYF,TGTGCCAGCAGCTTACAGGGGGGAACCCGGTACCAAGAGACCCAGTACTTC
TRBJ2-5,TRBV24-1,NA,TRBD2,CATSDPSGLAGVETQYF,TGTGCCACCAGTGATCCATCGGGACTAGCGGGAGTAGAGACCCAGTACTTC
TRBJ2-7,TRBV7-2,few,NA,CASSLAGQNYEQYF,TGTGCCAGCAGCTTAGCGGGGCAGAACTACGAGCAGTACTTC
TRBJ2-5,TRBV10-3,NA,TRBD2,CAIRETSAQETQYF,TGTGCCATCAGGGAGACTAGCGCCCAAGAGACCCAGTACTTC
TRBJ1-2,TRBV12-3/TRBV12-4,NA,NA,CASSFTAAGYGYTF,TGTGCCAGCAGTTTCACTGCGGCAGGCTATGGCTACACCTTC
TRBJ2-1,TRBV4-1,many,TRBD2,CASSRGTSGYNEQFF,TGCGCCAGCAGCCGGGGGACTAGCGGCTACAATGAGCAGTTCTTC
TRBJ2-1,TRBV20-1,once,TRBD2,CSALRGRGVYNEQFF,TGCAGTGCCCTTCGGGGGAGGGGCGTCTACAATGAGCAGTTCTTC
TRBJ2-7,TRBV12-3/TRBV12-4,few,TRBD1,CASSFLGTVGAEQYF,TGTGCCAGCAGTTTCCTCGGGACAGTGGGAGCCGAGCAGTACTTC
TRBJ1-2,TRBV3-1,few,NA,CASSQDAGSSYTF,TGTGCCAGCAGCCAAGATGCCGGGAGTAGCTACACCTTC
TRBJ2-3,TRBV7-9,NA,NA,CARSSTGTFEHRDAYF,TGTGCCCGCAGCTCCACCGGGACCTTTGAGCACAGAGACGCGTATTTT
TRBJ2-7,TRBV20-1,NA,TRBD2,CSARDPKAGRYEQYF,TGCAGTGCTAGAGATCCGAAAGCGGGAAGGTACGAGCAGTACTTC
TRBJ1-5,TRBV2,NA,NA,CASSDRVGEPQHF,TGTGCCAGCAGTGACAGGGTGGGGGAGCCCCAGCATTTT
TRBJ2-3,TRBV27,NA,TRBD2,CASSPIAGGHRYAYF,TGTGCCAGCAGTCCCATAGCGGGGGGGCACAGATACGCGTATTTT
TRBJ2-5,TRBV7-2,NA,TRBD1,CASSPLAGGTQYF,TGTGCCAGCAGCCCCCTTGCAGGGGGGACCCAGTACTTC
TRBJ2-5,TRBV5-1,NA,NA,CASSLAVRGRIETQYF,TGCGCCAGCAGCTTGGCCGTCAGGGGTAGGATAGAGACCCAGTACTTC
TRBJ2-7,TRBV27,NA,TRBD2,CASTRAGGSYEQYF,TGTGCCAGCACCCGAGCGGGAGGCTCCTACGAGCAGTACTTC
TRBJ2-1,TRBV15,few,NA,CATSRDAREFDNEQFF,TGTGCCACCAGCAGAGATGCCCGGGAGTTCGACAATGAGCAGTTCTTC
TRBJ2-7,TRBV20-1,NA,TRBD1,CSARGGGYEQYF,TGCAGTGCGCGAGGGGGCGGCTACGAGCAGTACTTC
TRBJ1-5,TRBV12-3/TRBV12-4,once,NA,CASSPEGSRNQPQHF,TGTGCCAGCAGCCCGGAGGGGAGCCGCAATCAGCCCCAGCATTTT
TRBJ2-1,TRBV7-2,few,NA,CASSSTLDSYNEQFF,TGTGCCAGCAGCTCGACACTTGACTCCTACAATGAGCAGTTCTTC
TRBJ1-2,TRBV21-1,NA,NA,CASSKALLGRAGPPYGYTF,TGTGCCAGCAGCAAAGCGCTTTTGGGGCGGGCGGGGCCCCCCTATGGCTACACCTTC
TRBJ2-6,TRBV7-2,many,TRBD1,CASSLMWDRISGANVLTF,TGTGCCAGCAGCTTAATGTGGGACAGAATCTCTGGGGCCAACGTCCTGACTTTC
TRBJ2-4,TRBV27,NA,NA,CASSPDESVLGGNIQYF,TGTGCCAGCAGTCCCGACGAATCGGTATTGGGGGGAAACATTCAGTACTTC
TRBJ2-7,TRBV7-2,many,NA,CASSLIGYEQYF,TGTGCCAGCAGCTTAATCGGTTACGAGCAGTACTTC
TRBJ1-5,TRBV20-1,NA,NA,CSARLGVNQPQHF,TGCAGTGCTAGACTAGGCGTCAATCAGCCCCAGCATTTT
TRBJ1-2,TRBV20-1,NA,TRBD1,CSARGTGENYGYTF,TGCAGTGCTAGGGGGACAGGGGAGAACTATGGCTACACCTTC
TRBJ2-3,TRBV28,NA,TRBD1,CASSDRGIRYAYF,TGTGCCAGCAGTGACAGGGGGATAAGATACGCGTATTTT
TRBJ2-2,TRBV7-2,NA,NA,CASSPRGGRSGELFF,TGTGCCAGCAGCCCTAGGGGGGGCCGATCCGGGGAGCTGTTTTTT
TRBJ2-4,TRBV20-1,NA,TRBD2,CSAGLAGAPTGEQYF,TGCAGTGCTGGACTAGCGGGAGCTCCAACCGGTGAGCAGTACTTC
TRBJ1-2,TRBV20-1,NA,NA,CSARWLDRDTF,TGCAGTGCTAGATGGCTCGATAGAGACACCTTC
TRBJ2-7,TRBV20-1,few,NA,CSVSGDPLYEQYF,TGCAGTGTCTCCGGGGACCCCCTCTACGAGCAGTACTTC
TRBJ2-1,TRBV29-1,few,NA,CSVGGLDRPRNEQFF,TGCAGCGTTGGGGGATTGGACAGACCCCGCAATGAGCAGTTCTTC
TRBJ1-2,TRBV20-1,NA,NA,CSARVSSRGYTF,TGCAGTGCTAGAGTCAGTTCAAGAGGCTACACCTTC
TRBJ1-2,TRBV12-3/TRBV12-4,NA,NA,CASSSQGSHYGYTF,TGTGCCAGCAGTTCTCAGGGGTCGCACTATGGCTACACCTTC
TRBJ2-3,TRBV12-3/TRBV12-4,NA,TRBD2,CASSFRAGADTQYF,TGTGCCAGCAGTTTCAGAGCGGGGGCGGATACGCAGTATTTT
TRBJ2-2,TRBV2,once,NA,CASSGDRASGELFF,TGTGCCAGCAGTGGCGATCGAGCGTCCGGGGAGCTGTTTTTT
TRBJ2-7,TRBV12-3/TRBV12-4,NA,NA,CASSLYKIYEQYF,TGTGCCAGCAGTTTGTACAAAATCTACGAGCAGTACTTC
TRBJ2-1,TRBV5-1,NA,TRBD1,CASSIGTGGHEQFF,TGCGCCAGCAGCATAGGGACAGGGGGCCATGAGCAGTTCTTC
TRBJ2-7,TRBV5-5,few,NA,CASSFGREYEQYF,TGTGCCAGCAGCTTTGGGCGAGAATACGAGCAGTACTTC
TRBJ1-1,TRBV12-3/TRBV12-4,NA,NA,CASSLLGLDEAFF,TGTGCCAGCAGTTTACTAGGGTTGGATGAAGCTTTCTTT
TRBJ2-7,TRBV25-1,NA,TRBD2,CASTSPGTSAYNEQYF,TGTGCCAGCACATCTCCCGGGACTAGCGCGTACAATGAGCAGTACTTC
TRBJ1-6,TRBV5-1,few,TRBD1,CASSTTGASPLHF,TGCGCCAGCAGCACGACAGGGGCCTCACCCCTCCACTTT
TRBJ2-5,TRBV18,NA,NA,CASSPRGTLDAYKQYF,TGTGCCAGCTCACCACGAGGGACATTGGACGCCTACAAGCAGTACTTC
TRBJ2-3,TRBV2,once,TRBD1,CASSERSGQGLNRYAYF,TGTGCCAGCTCCGAGAGGTCGGGACAGGGACTTAATAGATACGCGTATTTT
TRBJ2-7,TRBV12-3/TRBV12-4,few,TRBD2,CASGPGGVFYEQYF,TGTGCCAGCGGCCCGGGGGGGGTCTTCTACGAGCAGTACTTC
TRBJ2-7,TRBV20-1,few,NA,CSARGLSYEQYF,TGCAGTGCGCGGGGTCTCTCCTACGAGCAGTACTTC
TRBJ2-1,TRBV20-1,NA,NA,CSARDYGLSYNEQFF,TGCAGTGCTAGAGACTACGGTCTCTCCTACAATGAGCAGTTCTTC
TRBJ2-1,TRBV7-2,NA,NA,CASSLQGGREPSNEQFF,TGTGCCAGCAGCCTCCAGGGGGGACGAGAACCCTCCAATGAGCAGTTCTTC
TRBJ2-5,TRBV6-1,NA,TRBD1,CASSFTGTGITQETQYF,TGTGCCAGCAGCTTCACCGGGACAGGGATCACCCAAGAGACCCAGTACTTC
TRBJ2-7,TRBV4-2,NA,TRBD2,CASSVGLAGGSYEQYF,TGTGCCAGCAGTGTGGGGCTAGCGGGAGGATCCTACGAGCAGTACTTC
TRBJ2-7,TRBV5-1,NA,TRBD1,CASSLGTGLNEQYF,TGCGCCAGCAGCTTGGGGACAGGTCTAAACGAGCAGTACTTC
TRBJ2-4,TRBV18,NA,NA,CASSPGTLGAQNIQYF,TGTGCTAGCTCACCAGGCACGCTGGGGGCGCAAAACATTCAGTACTTC
TRBJ2-1,TRBV3-1,NA,NA,CASSPLRGTGDRNEQFF,TGTGCCAGCAGCCCCCTCCGGGGGACGGGAGACCGAAATGAGCAGTTCTTC
TRBJ2-7,TRBV20-1,few,NA,CSASTSRGSYEQYF,TGCAGTGCTAGTACCTCTCGGGGCTCCTACGAGCAGTACTTC
TRBJ1-4,TRBV20-1,NA,NA,CSAIQGFATNEKLFF,TGCAGTGCAATTCAGGGGTTTGCAACTAATGAAAAACTGTTTTTT